These T cell receptor beta chains were read from a single sample in a study of radiotherapy plus CTLA-4 blockade in lung cancer. The repertoire was sequenced with immunoSEQ multiplex PCR; TCRdb's copy has only in-frame clones and lacks some. The sample holds about 45,000 clones; roughly 63% are singletons and the top ten take around 18%. This material consisted of peripheral blood, taken from a patient treated with radiotherapy plus ipilimumab. All receptors derive from a human donor with non-small cell lung cancer who had a partial response to radiotherapy plus ipilimumab. The CDR3 runs from the conserved cysteine through the conserved F or W. The D gene is left open where the match is weak. Only some rows state a clone size, as once, few, many or a class for expanded clones.

CASSLDRGAFNEQFF	TGTGCCAGCAGCTTAGATCGGGGGGCCTTCAATGAGCAGTTCTTC	TRBV7-2	TRBJ2-1	.	.
CASSPRSASGGRGTDTQYF	TGTGCCAGCTCACCCCGATCGGCTAGCGGGGGTAGGGGCACAGATACGCAGTATTTT	TRBV18	TRBJ2-3	TRBD2	.
CASSKNRGSYEQYF	TGTGCCAGCAGTAAAAACAGGGGATCCTACGAGCAGTACTTC	TRBV6-6	TRBJ2-7	TRBD1	few
CASSPSGLLYEQYF	TGTGCCAGCAGCCCCTCGGGACTACTCTACGAGCAGTACTTC	TRBV9	TRBJ2-7	TRBD2	.
CASSLDRAYGYTF	TGTGCCAGCAGCCTCGACAGGGCCTATGGCTACACCTTC	TRBV25-1	TRBJ1-2	TRBD1	once
CASSVSGRVYNEQFF	TGTGCCAGCAGCGTCAGCGGGAGAGTCTACAATGAGCAGTTCTTC	TRBV5-8	TRBJ2-1	TRBD2	.
CASSLLRGGYEQFF	TGTGCCAGCAGCCTCCTGCGAGGGGGCTATGAGCAGTTCTTC	TRBV5-6	TRBJ2-1	TRBD1	.
CASSLGSWASTDTQYF	TGTGCCAGCAGCTTAGGCTCCTGGGCTAGCACAGATACGCAGTATTTT	TRBV5-8	TRBJ2-3	.	.
CASSEVGASYGYTF	TGTGCCAGCAGTGAGGTGGGGGCTAGCTATGGCTACACCTTC	TRBV2	TRBJ1-2	.	.
CASSPPSGGVGEQFF	TGTGCCAGCTCACCCCCTAGCGGGGGGGTGGGAGAGCAGTTCTTC	TRBV18	TRBJ2-1	TRBD2	.
CASSSRGLAEPLSTDTQYF	TGTGCCAGCAGCTCTCGGGGACTAGCGGAGCCTCTTAGCACAGATACGCAGTATTTT	TRBV9	TRBJ2-3	TRBD2	few
CASSVAGTSGYNEQFF	TGTGCCAGCAGCGTAGCTGGGACTAGCGGGTACAATGAGCAGTTCTTC	TRBV9	TRBJ2-1	TRBD2	.
CASSLVRDSSTDTQYF	TGCGCCAGCAGCTTGGTCCGGGACAGCAGCACAGATACGCAGTATTTT	TRBV5-1	TRBJ2-3	TRBD1	.
CASSPQRGLAFF	TGTGCCAGCAGCCCGCAGCGCGGGCTAGCGTTCTTC	TRBV5-6	TRBJ2-1	.	.
CASSLGASPNEQFF	TGTGCCAGCAGCTTGGGTGCGTCCCCCAATGAGCAGTTCTTC	TRBV5-4	TRBJ2-1	.	many
CASSVDTVGYTF	TGTGCCAGCAGTGTGGACACCGTCGGCTACACCTTC	TRBV5-4	TRBJ1-2	.	few
CASSRDGGSGELFF	TGTGCCAGCAGTCGTGATGGAGGATCCGGGGAGCTGTTTTTT	TRBV27	TRBJ2-2	.	.
CATSRSRGENGYTF	TGTGCCACCAGCAGGAGCAGGGGGGAGAATGGCTACACCTTC	TRBV15	TRBJ1-2	TRBD1	.
CASSSQGYGVAEQYF	TGTGCCAGCAGCTCCCAGGGGTACGGAGTAGCCGAGCAGTACTTC	TRBV5-6	TRBJ2-7	.	.
CASSLEQGADTQYF	TGCGCCAGCAGCTTGGAACAGGGGGCAGATACGCAGTATTTT	TRBV5-1	TRBJ2-3	TRBD1	.
CASTQGTGGTYEQYF	TGTGCCAGCACCCAAGGGACAGGAGGAACCTACGAGCAGTACTTC	TRBV5-6	TRBJ2-7	TRBD1	.
CASSPFQTKNSGEAFF	TGTGCCAGCAGCCCTTTCCAGACTAAAAACTCGGGGGAAGCTTTCTTT	TRBV7-2	TRBJ1-1	.	few
CASSEARGWEQYF	TGTGCCAGCAGTGAAGCAAGGGGGTGGGAGCAGTACTTC	TRBV2	TRBJ2-7	.	.
CASKLKGQGAQYF	TGCGCCAGCAAATTAAAGGGACAGGGGGCCCAGTATTTT	TRBV5-1	TRBJ2-3	TRBD1	.